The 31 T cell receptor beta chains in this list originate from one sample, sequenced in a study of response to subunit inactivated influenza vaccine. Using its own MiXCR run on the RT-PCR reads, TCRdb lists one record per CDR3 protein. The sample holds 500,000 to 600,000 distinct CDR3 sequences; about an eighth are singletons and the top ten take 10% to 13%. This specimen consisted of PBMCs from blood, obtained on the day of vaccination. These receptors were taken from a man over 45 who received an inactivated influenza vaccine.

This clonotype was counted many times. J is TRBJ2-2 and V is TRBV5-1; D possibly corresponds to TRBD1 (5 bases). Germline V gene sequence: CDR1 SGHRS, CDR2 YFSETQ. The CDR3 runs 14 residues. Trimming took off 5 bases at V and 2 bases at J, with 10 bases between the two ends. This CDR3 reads CASRQGPNTGELFF. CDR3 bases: TGCGCCAGCAGGCAGGGCCCCAACACCGGGGAGCTGTTTTTT.

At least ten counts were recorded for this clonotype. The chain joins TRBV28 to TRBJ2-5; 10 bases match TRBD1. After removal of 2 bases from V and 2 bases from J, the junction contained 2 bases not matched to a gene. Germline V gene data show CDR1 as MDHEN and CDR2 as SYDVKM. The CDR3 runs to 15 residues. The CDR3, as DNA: TGTGCCAGCAGTTTAGACAGGGGGCTACAAGAGACCCAGTACTTC. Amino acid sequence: CASSLDRGLQETQYF. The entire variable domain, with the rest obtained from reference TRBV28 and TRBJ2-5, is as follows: DVKVTQSSRYLVKRTGEKVFLECVQDMDHENMFWYRQDPGLGLRLIYFSYDVKMKEKGDIPEGYSVSREKKERFSLILESASTNQTSMYLCASSLDRGLQETQYFGPGTRLLVL.

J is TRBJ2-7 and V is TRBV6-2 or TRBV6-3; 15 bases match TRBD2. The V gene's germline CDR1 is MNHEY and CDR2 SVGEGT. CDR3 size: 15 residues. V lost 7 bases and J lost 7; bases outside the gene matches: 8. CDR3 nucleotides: TGTGCCAGCAATCTGGGACTAGCGGGAGGAGATGAGCAGTACTTC. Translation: CASNLGLAGGDEQYF.

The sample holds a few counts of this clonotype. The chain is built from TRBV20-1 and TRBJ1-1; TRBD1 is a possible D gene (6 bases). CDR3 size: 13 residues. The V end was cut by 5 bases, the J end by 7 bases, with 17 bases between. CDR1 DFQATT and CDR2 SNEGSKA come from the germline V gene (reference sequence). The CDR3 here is CSAASSTGREAFF. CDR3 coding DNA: TGCAGTGCTGCTTCCTCGACAGGTCGTGAAGCTTTCTTT.

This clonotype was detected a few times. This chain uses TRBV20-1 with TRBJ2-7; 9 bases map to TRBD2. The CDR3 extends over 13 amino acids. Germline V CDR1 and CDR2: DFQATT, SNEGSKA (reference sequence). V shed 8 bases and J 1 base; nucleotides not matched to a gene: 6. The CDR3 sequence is CSTYTSGSYEQYF. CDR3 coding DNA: TGCAGTACCTATACTAGCGGGTCCTACGAGCAGTACTTC.

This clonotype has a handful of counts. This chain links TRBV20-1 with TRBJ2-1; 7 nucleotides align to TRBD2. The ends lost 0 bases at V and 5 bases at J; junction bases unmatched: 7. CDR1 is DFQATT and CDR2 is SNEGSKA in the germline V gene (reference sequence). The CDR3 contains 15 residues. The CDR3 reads CSARENPGLNNEQFF. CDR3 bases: TGCAGTGCTAGAGAGAACCCGGGACTAAACAATGAGCAGTTCTTC.

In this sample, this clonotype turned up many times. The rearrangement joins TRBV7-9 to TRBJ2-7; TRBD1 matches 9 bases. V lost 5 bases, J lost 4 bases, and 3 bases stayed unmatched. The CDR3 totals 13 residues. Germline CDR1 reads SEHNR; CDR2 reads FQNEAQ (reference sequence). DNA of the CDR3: TGTGCCAGCAGCGTGGGACAGGGATACGAGCAGTACTTC. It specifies CASSVGQGYEQYF.

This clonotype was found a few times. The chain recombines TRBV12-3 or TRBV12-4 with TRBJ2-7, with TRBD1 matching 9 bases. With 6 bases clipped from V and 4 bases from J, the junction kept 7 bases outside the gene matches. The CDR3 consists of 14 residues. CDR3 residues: CASSAGQGMYEQYF. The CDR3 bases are TGTGCCAGCAGCGCGGGACAGGGCATGTACGAGCAGTACTTC.

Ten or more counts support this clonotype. The CDR3 coding sequence is TGTGCCAGCAGGAATACAGGGGGCACTGAAGCTTTCTTT. Protein product: CASRNTGGTEAFF. The chain uses TRBV12-3 or TRBV12-4 and TRBJ1-1, with TRBD1 identical over 8 bases. J lost 4 bases, V lost 6 bases, and 4 bases had no gene match. The CDR3 is 13 amino acids.

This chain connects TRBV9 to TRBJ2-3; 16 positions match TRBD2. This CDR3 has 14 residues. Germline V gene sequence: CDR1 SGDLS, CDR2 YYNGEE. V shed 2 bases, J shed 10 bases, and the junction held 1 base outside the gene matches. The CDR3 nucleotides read TGTGCCAGCAGCGTCGGGACTAGCGGGGGGGCGCAGTATTTT. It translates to CASSVGTSGGAQYF.

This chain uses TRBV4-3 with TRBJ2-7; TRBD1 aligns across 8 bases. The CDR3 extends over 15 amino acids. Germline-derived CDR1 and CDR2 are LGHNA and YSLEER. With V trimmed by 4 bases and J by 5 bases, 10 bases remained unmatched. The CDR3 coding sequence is TGCGCCAGCAGCCTCGGACAGGGAGGAAGAAACGAGCAGTACTTC. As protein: CASSLGQGGRNEQYF.

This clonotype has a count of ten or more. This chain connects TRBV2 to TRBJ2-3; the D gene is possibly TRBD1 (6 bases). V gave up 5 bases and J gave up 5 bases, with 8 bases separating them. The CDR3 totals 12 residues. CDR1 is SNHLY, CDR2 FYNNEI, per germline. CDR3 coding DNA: TGTGCCAGCAGTCCAGGGGTAGATACGCAGTATTTT. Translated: CASSPGVDTQYF.

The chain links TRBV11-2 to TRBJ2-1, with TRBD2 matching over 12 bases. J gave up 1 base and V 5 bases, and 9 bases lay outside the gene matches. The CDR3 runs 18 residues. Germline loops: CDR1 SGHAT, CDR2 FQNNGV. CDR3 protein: CASSPLRTSGDSYNEQFF. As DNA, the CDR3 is TGTGCCAGCAGCCCCCTCCGGACTAGCGGGGATTCCTACAATGAGCAGTTCTTC.

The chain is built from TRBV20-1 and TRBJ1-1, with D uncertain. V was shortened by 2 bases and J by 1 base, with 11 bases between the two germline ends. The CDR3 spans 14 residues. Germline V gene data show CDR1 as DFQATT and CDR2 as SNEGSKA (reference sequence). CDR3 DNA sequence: TGCAGTGCTAGACAGGAAATCGCGAACACTGAAGCTTTCTTT. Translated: CSARQEIANTEAFF.

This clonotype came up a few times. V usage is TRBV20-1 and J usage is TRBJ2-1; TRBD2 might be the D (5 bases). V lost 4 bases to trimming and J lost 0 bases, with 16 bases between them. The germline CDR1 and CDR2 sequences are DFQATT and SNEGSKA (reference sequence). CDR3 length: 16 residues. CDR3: CSATRTDFTSYNEQFF. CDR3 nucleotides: TGCAGTGCTACCCGGACTGATTTCACCTCCTACAATGAGCAGTTCTTC.

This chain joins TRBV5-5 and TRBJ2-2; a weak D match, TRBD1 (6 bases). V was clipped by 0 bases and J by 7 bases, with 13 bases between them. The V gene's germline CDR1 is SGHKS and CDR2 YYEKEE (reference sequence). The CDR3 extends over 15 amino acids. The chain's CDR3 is CASSLGRGKVGELFF. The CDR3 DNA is TGTGCCAGCAGCTTGGGCAGGGGTAAGGTCGGGGAGCTGTTTTTT. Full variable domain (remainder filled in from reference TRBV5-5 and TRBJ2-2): DAGVTQSPTHLIKTRGQQVTLRCSPISGHKSVSWYQQVLGQGPQFIFQYYEKEERGRGNFPDRFSARQFPNYSSELNVNALLLGDSALYLCASSLGRGKVGELFFGEGSRLTVL.

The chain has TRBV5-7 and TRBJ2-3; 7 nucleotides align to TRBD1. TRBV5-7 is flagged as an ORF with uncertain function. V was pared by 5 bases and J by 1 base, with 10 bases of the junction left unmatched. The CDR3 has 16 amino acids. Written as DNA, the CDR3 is TGTGCCAGCAGTCAGCGACCCACAGGGGGCACAGATACGCAGTATTTT. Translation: CASSQRPTGGTDTQYF.

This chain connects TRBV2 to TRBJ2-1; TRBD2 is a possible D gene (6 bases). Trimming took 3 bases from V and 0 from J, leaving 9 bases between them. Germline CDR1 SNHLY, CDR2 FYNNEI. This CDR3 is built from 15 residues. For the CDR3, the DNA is TGTGCCAGCAGTGAGGAGGGTAGCTCCTACAATGAGCAGTTCTTC. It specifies CASSEEGSSYNEQFF.

Written as DNA, the CDR3 is TGTGCCAGCAGTTCCCTCTGGGGAGGGACAGATACGCAGTATTTT. The encoded protein is CASSSLWGGTDTQYF. This chain uses TRBV6-5 with TRBJ2-3, with 7 bases that match TRBD2. Trimming cost V 4 bases and J 3 bases; bases outside gene matches: 7. Germline-derived CDR1 and CDR2 are MNHEY and SVGAGI. The CDR3 runs 15 residues.

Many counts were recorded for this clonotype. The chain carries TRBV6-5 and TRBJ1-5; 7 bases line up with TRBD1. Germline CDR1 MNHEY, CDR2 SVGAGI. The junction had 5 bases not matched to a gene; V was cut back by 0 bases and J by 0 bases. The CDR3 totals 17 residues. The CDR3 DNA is TGTGCCAGCAGTTACTCGGGACAGCAATATAGCAATCAGCCCCAGCATTTT. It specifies CASSYSGQQYSNQPQHF.

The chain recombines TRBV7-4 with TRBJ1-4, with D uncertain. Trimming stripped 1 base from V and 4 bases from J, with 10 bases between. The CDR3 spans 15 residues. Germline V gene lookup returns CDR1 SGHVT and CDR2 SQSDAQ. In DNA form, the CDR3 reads TGTGCCAGCAGCTTAGTAGGTCCAGATAATGAAAAACTGTTTTTT. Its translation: CASSLVGPDNEKLFF.

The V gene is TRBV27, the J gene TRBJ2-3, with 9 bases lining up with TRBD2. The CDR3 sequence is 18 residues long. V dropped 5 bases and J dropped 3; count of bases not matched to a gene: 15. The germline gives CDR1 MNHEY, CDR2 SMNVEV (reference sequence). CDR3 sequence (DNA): TGTGCCAGCAGTAAACAGGGACCAGGGGGACTAGCTACAGATACGCAGTATTTT. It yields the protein CASSKQGPGGLATDTQYF.

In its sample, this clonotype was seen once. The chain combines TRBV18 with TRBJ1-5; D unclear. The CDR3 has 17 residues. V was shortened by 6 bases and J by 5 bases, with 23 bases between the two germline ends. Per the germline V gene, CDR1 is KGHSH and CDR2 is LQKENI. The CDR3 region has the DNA TGTGCCAGCTCGGCAGAGGGCCTCCCGGACGCACATCAGCCCCAGCATTTT. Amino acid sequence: CASSAEGLPDAHQPQHF.

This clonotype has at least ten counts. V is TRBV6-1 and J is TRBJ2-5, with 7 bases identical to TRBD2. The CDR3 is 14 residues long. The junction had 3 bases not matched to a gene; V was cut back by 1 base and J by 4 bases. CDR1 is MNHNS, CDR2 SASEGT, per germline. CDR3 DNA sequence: TGTGCCAGCAGTGAAGGAACGGGGGGAGAGACCCAGTACTTC. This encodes CASSEGTGGETQYF.

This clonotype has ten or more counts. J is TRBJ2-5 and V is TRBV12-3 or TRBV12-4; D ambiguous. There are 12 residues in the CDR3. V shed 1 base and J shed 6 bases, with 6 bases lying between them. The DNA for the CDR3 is TGTGCCAGCAGTTTAGTTGAAAAGACCCAGTACTTC. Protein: CASSLVEKTQYF.

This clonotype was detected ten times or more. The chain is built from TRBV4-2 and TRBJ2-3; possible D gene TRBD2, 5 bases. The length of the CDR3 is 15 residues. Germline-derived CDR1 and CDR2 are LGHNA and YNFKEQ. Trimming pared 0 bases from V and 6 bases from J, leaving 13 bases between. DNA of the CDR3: TGTGCCAGCAGCCAAGAGACGAGGGAGTGGGATACGCAGTATTTT. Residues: CASSQETREWDTQYF.

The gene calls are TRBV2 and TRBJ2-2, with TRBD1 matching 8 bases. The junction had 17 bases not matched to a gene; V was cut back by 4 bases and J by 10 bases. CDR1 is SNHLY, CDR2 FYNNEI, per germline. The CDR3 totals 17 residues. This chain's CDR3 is CASSVDRVTIESEELFF. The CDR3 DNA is TGTGCCAGCAGTGTGGACAGGGTGACTATAGAGTCGGAGGAGCTGTTTTTT. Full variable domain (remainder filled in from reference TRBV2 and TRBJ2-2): EPEVTQTPSHQVTQMGQEVILRCVPISNHLYFYWYRQILGQKVEFLVSFYNNEISEKSEIFDDQFSVERPDGSNFTLKIRSTKLEDSAMYFCASSVDRVTIESEELFFGEGSRLTVL.

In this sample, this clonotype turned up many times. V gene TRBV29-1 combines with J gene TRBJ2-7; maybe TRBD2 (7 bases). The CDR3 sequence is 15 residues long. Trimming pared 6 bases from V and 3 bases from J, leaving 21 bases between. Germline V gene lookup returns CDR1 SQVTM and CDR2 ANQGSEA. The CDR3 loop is CSVATLGGGYYEQYF. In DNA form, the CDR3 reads TGCAGCGTCGCTACTCTAGGGGGGGGATACTACGAGCAGTACTTC.

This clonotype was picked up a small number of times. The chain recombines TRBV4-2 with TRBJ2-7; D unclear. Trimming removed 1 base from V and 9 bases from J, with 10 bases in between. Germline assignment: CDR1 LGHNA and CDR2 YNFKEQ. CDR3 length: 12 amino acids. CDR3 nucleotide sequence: TGTGCCAGCAGCCAAGTTGGGCGTGGGCAGTACTTC. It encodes CASSQVGRGQYF.

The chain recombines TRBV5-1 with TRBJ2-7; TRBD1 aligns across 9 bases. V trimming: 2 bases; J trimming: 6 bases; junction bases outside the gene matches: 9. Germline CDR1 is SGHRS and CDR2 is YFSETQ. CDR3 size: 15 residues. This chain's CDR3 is CASSFNPGQGSEQYF. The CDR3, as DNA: TGCGCCAGCAGCTTTAACCCGGGACAGGGTTCCGAGCAGTACTTC. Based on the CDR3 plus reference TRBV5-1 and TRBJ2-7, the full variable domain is KAGVTQTPRYLIKTRGQQVTLSCSPISGHRSVSWYQQTPGQGLQFLFEYFSETQRNKGNFPGRFSGRQFSNSRSEMNVSTLELGDSALYLCASSFNPGQGSEQYFGPGTRLTVT.

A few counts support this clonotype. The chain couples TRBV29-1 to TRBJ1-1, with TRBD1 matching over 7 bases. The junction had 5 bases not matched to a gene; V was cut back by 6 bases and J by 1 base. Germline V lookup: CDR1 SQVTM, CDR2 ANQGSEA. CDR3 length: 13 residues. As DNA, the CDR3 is TGCAGCGTGACGGGACAGACGAACACTGAAGCTTTCTTT. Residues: CSVTGQTNTEAFF.